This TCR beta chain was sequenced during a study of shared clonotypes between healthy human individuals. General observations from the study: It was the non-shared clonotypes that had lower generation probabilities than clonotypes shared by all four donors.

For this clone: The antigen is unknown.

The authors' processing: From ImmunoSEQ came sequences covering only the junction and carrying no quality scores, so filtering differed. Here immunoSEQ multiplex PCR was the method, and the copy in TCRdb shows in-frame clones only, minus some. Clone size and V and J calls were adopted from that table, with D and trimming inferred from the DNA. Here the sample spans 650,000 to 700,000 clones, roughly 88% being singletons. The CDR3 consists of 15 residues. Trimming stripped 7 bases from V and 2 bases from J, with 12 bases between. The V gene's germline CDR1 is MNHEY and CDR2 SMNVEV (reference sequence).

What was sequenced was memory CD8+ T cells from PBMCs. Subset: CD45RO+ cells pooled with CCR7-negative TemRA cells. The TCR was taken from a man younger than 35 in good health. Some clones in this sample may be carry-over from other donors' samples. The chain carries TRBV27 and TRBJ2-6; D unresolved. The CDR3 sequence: CASTSRYPGANVLTF. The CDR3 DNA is TGTGCCAGCACCTCGAGGTATCCTGGGGCCAACGTCCTGACTTTC.